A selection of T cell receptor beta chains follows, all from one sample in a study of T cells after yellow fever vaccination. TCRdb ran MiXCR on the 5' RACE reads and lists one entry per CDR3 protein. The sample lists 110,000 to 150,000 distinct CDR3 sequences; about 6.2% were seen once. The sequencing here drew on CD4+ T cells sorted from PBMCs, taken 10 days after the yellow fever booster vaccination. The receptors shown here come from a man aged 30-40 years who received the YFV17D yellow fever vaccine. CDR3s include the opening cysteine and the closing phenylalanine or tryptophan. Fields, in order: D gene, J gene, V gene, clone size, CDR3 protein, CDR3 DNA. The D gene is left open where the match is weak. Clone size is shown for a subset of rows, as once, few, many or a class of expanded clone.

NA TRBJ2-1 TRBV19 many CASQGSIMRQFF TGTGCCAGTCAGGGGAGTATAATGAGGCAGTTCTTC
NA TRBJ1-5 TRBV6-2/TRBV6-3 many CASSYSPVDSYYNQPQHF TGTGCCAGCAGTTACTCGCCCGTGGACAGCTACTACAATCAGCCCCAGCATTTT
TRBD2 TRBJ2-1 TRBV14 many CASSQGRGLAGVNEQFF TGTGCCAGCAGCCAAGGAAGGGGACTAGCGGGAGTGAATGAGCAGTTCTTC
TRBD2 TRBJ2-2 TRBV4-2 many CASSLAGGAAGELFF TGTGCCAGCAGCCTGGCGGGAGGGGCGGCCGGGGAGCTGTTTTTT
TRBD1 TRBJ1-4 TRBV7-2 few CASSWAGGANEKLFF TGTGCCAGCAGCTGGGCAGGGGGGGCTAATGAAAAACTGTTTTTT
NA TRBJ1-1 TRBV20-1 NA CSVKQGMNTEAFF TGCAGTGTCAAGCAGGGGATGAACACTGAAGCTTTCTTT
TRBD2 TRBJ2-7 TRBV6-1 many CASSHLSSGRAYEQYF TGTGCCAGCAGCCACCTCAGTAGCGGGAGGGCCTACGAGCAGTACTTC
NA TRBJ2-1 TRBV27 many CASSFSGSIGNEQFF TGTGCCAGCAGTTTCTCTGGATCAATAGGCAATGAGCAGTTCTTC
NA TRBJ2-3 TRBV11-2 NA CASSYNPSTDTQYF TGTGCCAGCAGCTATAATCCTAGCACAGATACGCAGTATTTT
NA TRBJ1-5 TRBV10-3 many CASATVSTGQPQHF TGTGCCAGCGCGACAGTTTCAACGGGTCAGCCCCAGCATTTT
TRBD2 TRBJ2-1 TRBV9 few CASRVAAGGVGEQFF TGTGCCAGCAGAGTTGCAGCGGGGGGGGTTGGTGAGCAGTTCTTC
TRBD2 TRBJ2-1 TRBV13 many CASSPTGRESDEQFF TGTGCCAGCAGCCCTACGGGGCGGGAGTCCGATGAGCAGTTCTTC
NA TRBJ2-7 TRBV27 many CASSLHGAPVEQYF TGTGCCAGCAGTTTACACGGGGCACCAGTCGAGCAGTACTTC
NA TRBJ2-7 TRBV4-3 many CASSQVRAGSEQYF TGCGCCAGCAGCCAAGTCAGGGCAGGCAGCGAGCAGTACTTC
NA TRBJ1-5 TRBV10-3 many CAISESGREGQPQHF TGTGCCATCAGTGAGTCGGGGAGGGAAGGTCAGCCCCAGCATTTT
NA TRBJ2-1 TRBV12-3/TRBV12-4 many CASSLVSEQFF TGTGCCAGCAGTTTAGTCAGCGAGCAGTTCTTC
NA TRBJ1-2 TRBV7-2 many CASSSTRNYGYTF TGTGCCAGCAGCTCGACTAGGAACTATGGCTACACCTTC
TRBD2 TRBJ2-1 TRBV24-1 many CATSDPRTRYEQFF TGTGCCACCAGTGATCCGCGGACTAGATATGAGCAGTTCTTC
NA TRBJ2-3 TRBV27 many CASMDTQYF TGTGCCAGCATGGATACGCAGTATTTT
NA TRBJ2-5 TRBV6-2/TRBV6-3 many CASSYTLEGVRETQYF TGTGCCAGCAGTTATACCCTTGAGGGAGTACGAGAGACCCAGTACTTC
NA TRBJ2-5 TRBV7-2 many CASSLYDRETQYF TGTGCCAGCAGCTTATATGACCGGGAGACCCAGTACTTC
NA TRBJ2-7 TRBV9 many CASSVALGSSETTFGEQYF TGTGCCAGCAGCGTAGCCCTGGGGTCTAGCGAGACCACTTTTGGAGAGCAGTACTTC
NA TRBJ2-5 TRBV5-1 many CASSSDLEGTQYF TGCGCCAGCAGCTCTGACCTGGAGGGGACCCAGTACTTC
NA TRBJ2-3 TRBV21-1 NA CASTEGQGPPDTQYF TGTGCCAGCACCGAAGGACAGGGCCCCCCAGATACGCAGTATTTT
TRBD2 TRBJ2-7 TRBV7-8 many CASSFLAGGYEQYF TGTGCCAGCAGCTTCCTAGCGGGAGGCTACGAGCAGTACTTC
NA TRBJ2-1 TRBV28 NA CASRSAGTSYNEQFF TGTGCCAGCAGGAGCGCAGGGACCTCCTACAATGAGCAGTTCTTC
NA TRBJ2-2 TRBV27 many CASSPGRQHKLTGELFF TGTGCCAGCAGTCCCGGAAGGCAGCACAAATTGACCGGGGAGCTGTTTTTT
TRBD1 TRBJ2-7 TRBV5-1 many CASSPGTGKYEQYF TGCGCCAGCAGCCCGGGGACAGGGAAATACGAGCAGTACTTC
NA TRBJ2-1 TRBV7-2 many CASSLTRNEQFF TGTGCCAGCAGCCTTACCCGCAATGAGCAGTTCTTC
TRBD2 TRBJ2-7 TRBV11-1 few CASRPYETSGSYEQYF TGTGCCAGCCGCCCTTACGAGACTAGCGGGTCCTACGAGCAGTACTTC
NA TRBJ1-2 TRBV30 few CAWSFRDIYGYTF TGTGCCTGGAGCTTCCGGGACATCTATGGCTACACCTTC
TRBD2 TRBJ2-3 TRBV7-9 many CASSWIAGEPVTDTQYF TGTGCCAGCAGCTGGATAGCGGGAGAGCCCGTCACAGATACGCAGTATTTT
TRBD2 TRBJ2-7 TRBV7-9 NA CASSLKLAGADEQYF TGTGCCAGCAGCTTAAAACTAGCGGGAGCCGACGAGCAGTACTTC
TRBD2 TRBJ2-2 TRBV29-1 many CSVRTKAGEYTGELFF TGCAGCGTTAGGACCAAAGCGGGAGAATATACCGGGGAGCTGTTTTTT
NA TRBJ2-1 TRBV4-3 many CASSQEPSVYNEQFF TGCGCCAGCAGCCAAGAACCTAGCGTCTACAATGAGCAGTTCTTC
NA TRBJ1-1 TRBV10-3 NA CAIRLDGNTEAFF TGTGCCATCAGATTGGACGGGAACACTGAAGCTTTCTTT
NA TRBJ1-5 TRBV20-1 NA CSARVTGQLNQPQHF TGCAGTGCTAGAGTAACTGGACAGCTCAATCAGCCCCAGCATTTT
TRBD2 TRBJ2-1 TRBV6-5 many CASSYSSGSSYNEQFF TGTGCCAGCAGTTACTCGAGCGGGAGCTCCTACAATGAGCAGTTCTTC
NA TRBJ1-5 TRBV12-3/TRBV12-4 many CASSFSGERQPQHF TGTGCCAGCAGTTTCAGCGGCGAAAGACAGCCCCAGCATTTT
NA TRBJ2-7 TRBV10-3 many CAISESTTGYEQYF TGTGCCATCAGTGAGTCGACAACGGGTTACGAGCAGTACTTC
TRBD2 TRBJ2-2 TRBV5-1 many CASSLGLAATGELFF TGCGCCAGCAGCTTGGGACTAGCGGCAACCGGGGAGCTGTTTTTT